These T cell receptor beta chains were read from a single sample in a study of blood T cell repertoires in COVID-19. The data were produced by immunoSEQ multiplex PCR, yet TCRdb's version contains in-frame clones alone and is incomplete. The sample includes about 670,000 clones, 70% to 90% of them seen just once. Source material: peripheral blood. Receptors were obtained from a woman aged 18-29 years with acute or convalescent COVID-19. Each CDR3 is given with its conserved first and last residue. D genes are given only for firm matches. Only part of the rows carry a size: once, few, many, or a class if the clone is expanded.

TRBJ2-3,few,18,-,TRBV27,CASSILPSGLHFTDTQYF,TGTGCCAGCAGCATACTTCCTTCGGGACTTCACTTCACAGATACGCAGTATTTT
TRBJ2-7,-,14,TRBD1,TRBV9,CASSATTGGKEQYF,TGTGCCAGCAGCGCAACGACAGGGGGAAAGGAGCAGTACTTC
TRBJ2-2,-,19,-,TRBV7-9,CASSLGEGGDGANTGELFF,TGTGCCAGCAGCTTAGGAGAAGGCGGAGACGGCGCGAACACCGGGGAGCTGTTTTTT
TRBJ1-2,-,17,-,TRBV3-1/TRBV3-2,CASSQSFRGGANYGYTF,TGTGCCAGCAGCCAATCCTTCCGAGGGGGGGCTAACTATGGCTACACCTTC
TRBJ1-1,-,12,-,TRBV30,CAWSVGRTEAFF,TGTGCCTGGAGTGTAGGGAGGACTGAAGCTTTCTTT
TRBJ1-5,once,13,-,TRBV30,CAWSLGANQPQHF,TGTGCCTGGAGTCTAGGGGCTAATCAGCCCCAGCATTTT
TRBJ1-5,once,14,-,TRBV4-3,CASSQEQYNQPQHF,TGCGCCAGCAGCCAAGAACAGTACAATCAGCCCCAGCATTTT
TRBJ1-3,-,16,-,TRBV2,CASSELDGLFGNTIYF,TGTGCCAGCAGTGAATTGGACGGACTGTTCGGAAACACCATATATTTT
TRBJ2-1,-,17,TRBD2,TRBV4-1,CASSLRTLAGRLHEQFF,TGCGCCAGCAGCCTCCGTACACTAGCGGGGAGGCTCCATGAGCAGTTCTTC
TRBJ1-2,-,14,-,TRBV9,CASSVGAGVDGYTF,TGTGCCAGCAGCGTAGGGGCAGGGGTCGATGGCTACACCTTC
TRBJ1-2,-,13,-,TRBV19,CASSTDRNYGYTF,TGTGCCAGTAGTACAGACCGGAACTATGGCTACACCTTC
TRBJ1-3,-,15,TRBD1,TRBV5-1,CASSLERGPGNTIYF,TGCGCCAGCAGCTTGGAAAGGGGGCCTGGAAACACCATATATTTT
TRBJ2-1,once,18,TRBD2,TRBV11-2,CASSRRVAGGLGLNEQFF,TGTGCCAGCAGCCGCCGGGTAGCGGGGGGGCTAGGACTCAATGAGCAGTTCTTC
TRBJ1-1,-,13,-,TRBV7-9,CASAGVGDTEAFF,TGTGCCAGCGCCGGGGTTGGGGACACTGAAGCTTTCTTT
TRBJ1-2,-,14,-,TRBV15,CATSRDRSNYGYTF,TGTGCCACCAGCAGAGATCGGAGTAACTATGGCTACACCTTC
TRBJ2-3,-,14,-,TRBV2,CASSSRGDTDTQYF,TGTGCCAGCAGTTCCAGGGGCGACACAGATACGCAGTATTTT
TRBJ1-2,-,15,-,TRBV4-1,CASSQDLGARYGYTF,TGCGCCAGCAGCCAAGATTTGGGGGCCCGCTATGGCTACACCTTC
TRBJ2-3,-,15,TRBD2,TRBV30,CAWSAASGLGDTQYF,TGTGCCTGGAGTGCGGCTAGCGGTCTGGGAGATACGCAGTATTTT
TRBJ2-3,once,20,TRBD2,TRBV30,CAWSSPGLAGDLASTDTQYF,TGTGCCTGGAGTTCCCCGGGACTAGCGGGGGACTTAGCTAGCACAGATACGCAGTATTTT
TRBJ2-1,-,16,TRBD2,TRBV4-1,CASSQDWASGYREQFF,TGCGCCAGCAGCCAAGATTGGGCTAGCGGGTATCGGGAGCAGTTCTTC
TRBJ1-2,-,15,-,TRBV4-1,CASSQGFLPGGGYTF,TGCGCCAGCAGCCAAGGGTTCCTTCCCGGCGGGGGCTACACCTTC
TRBJ2-1,-,15,-,TRBV12-5,CASGPVTPGDNEQFF,TGTGCTAGTGGTCCAGTAACCCCGGGGGACAATGAGCAGTTCTTC
TRBJ1-4,-,15,-,TRBV6-5,CASTPLMAANEKLFF,TGTGCCAGCACCCCGTTAATGGCGGCTAATGAAAAACTGTTTTTT
TRBJ1-1,-,14,-,TRBV7-3,CASSLTGGTTEAFF,TGTGCCAGCAGCTTAACAGGAGGGACCACTGAAGCTTTCTTT
TRBJ1-2,-,13,TRBD1,TRBV5-4,CASSSGQGDGYTF,TGTGCCAGCAGCTCCGGACAGGGAGATGGCTACACCTTC
TRBJ2-2,-,14,-,TRBV19,CASSMWQNTGELFF,TGTGCCAGTAGTATGTGGCAGAACACCGGGGAGCTGTTTTTT
TRBJ2-3,-,17,-,TRBV7-8,CASSLVGGGAMRDTQYF,TGTGCCAGCAGCTTAGTTGGTGGCGGGGCCATGAGGGATACGCAGTATTTT
TRBJ2-5,-,15,-,TRBV6-1,CASSEIGSHQETQYF,TGTGCCAGCAGTGAAATTGGTAGCCACCAAGAGACCCAGTACTTC
TRBJ1-5,-,13,-,TRBV5-8,CASGPYSNQPQHF,TGTGCCAGCGGGCCATATAGCAATCAGCCCCAGCATTTT
TRBJ1-2,-,13,-,TRBV18,CASSPGAGYGYTF,TGTGCCAGCTCACCCGGAGCAGGGTATGGCTACACCTTC
TRBJ1-1,-,15,-,TRBV6-5,CASSTHGTLNTEAFF,TGTGCCAGCAGCACCCATGGGACATTGAACACTGAAGCTTTCTTT
TRBJ1-2,-,16,TRBD1,TRBV7-2,CASSPTDRGHNYGYTF,TGTGCCAGCAGCCCAACTGACAGGGGTCATAACTATGGCTACACCTTC